Many counts were recorded for the clone carrying this T cell receptor beta chain. Its target is unknown. The data are from a study of T cell repertoires in cytomegalovirus infection. Study-wide context: CMV epitopes that were recently identified and HLA-C-restricted were used alongside well-studied HLA-B-restricted ones. Indications of both CMV infection and matching HLA type were provided by public TCR beta signatures. The study, taken as a whole, reports: The ex vivo response was dominated by HLA-C-restricted CMV-specific TCR beta clonotypes. People with CMV and the relevant HLA were identified by cumulative public TCR beta family frequency.

Germline values: CDR1 SGHVS, CDR2 FQNEAQ. Between the trimmed V and J ends, which lost 5 bases and 7 bases, there was a span of 21 bases. This CDR3 contains 17 residues. TCRdb ran MiXCR on the reads and lists one entry per CDR3 protein. The table shows roughly 860,000 distinct CDR3 sequences, with approximately 32% occurring only once. Source: cultured CD8+ T cells from PBMCs, taken from culture after CMV antigen stimulation. The rearrangement joins TRBV7-8 to TRBJ1-6; D gene uncertain. The TCR was taken from a human donor in good health (CMV status not recorded). Some clones in this sample may be carry-over from other donors' samples. CDR3 loop: CASSLPASWPGNSPLHF. The CDR3 DNA reads as TGTGCCAGCAGCCTCCCGGCCAGCTGGCCGGGGAATTCACCCCTCCACTTT.